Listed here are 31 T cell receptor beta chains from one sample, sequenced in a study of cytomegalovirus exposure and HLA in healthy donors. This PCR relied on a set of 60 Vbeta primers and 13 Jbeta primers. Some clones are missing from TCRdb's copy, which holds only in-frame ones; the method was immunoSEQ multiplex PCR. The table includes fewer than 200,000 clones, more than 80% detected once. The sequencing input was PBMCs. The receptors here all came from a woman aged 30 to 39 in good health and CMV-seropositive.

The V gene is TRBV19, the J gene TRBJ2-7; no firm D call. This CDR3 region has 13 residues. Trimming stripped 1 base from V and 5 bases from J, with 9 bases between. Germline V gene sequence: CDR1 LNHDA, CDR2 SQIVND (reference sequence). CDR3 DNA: TGTGCCAGTAGTATAGCCCGGGTGAACGAGCAGTACTTC. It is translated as CASSIARVNEQYF.

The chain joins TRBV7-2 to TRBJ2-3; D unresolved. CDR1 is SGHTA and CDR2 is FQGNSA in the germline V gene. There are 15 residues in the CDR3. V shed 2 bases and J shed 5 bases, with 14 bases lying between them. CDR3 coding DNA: TGTGCCAGCAGCTTATATTTGAGGCAAAAAGATACGCAGTATTTT. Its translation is CASSLYLRQKDTQYF.

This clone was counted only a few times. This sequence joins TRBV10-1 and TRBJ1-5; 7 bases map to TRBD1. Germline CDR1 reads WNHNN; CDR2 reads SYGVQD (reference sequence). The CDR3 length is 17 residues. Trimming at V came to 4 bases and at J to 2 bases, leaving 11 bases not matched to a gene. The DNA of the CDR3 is TGCGCCAGCAGTGCCGAACAGGGGATGCGTCGCAATCAGCCCCAGCATTTT. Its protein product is CASSAEQGMRRNQPQHF.

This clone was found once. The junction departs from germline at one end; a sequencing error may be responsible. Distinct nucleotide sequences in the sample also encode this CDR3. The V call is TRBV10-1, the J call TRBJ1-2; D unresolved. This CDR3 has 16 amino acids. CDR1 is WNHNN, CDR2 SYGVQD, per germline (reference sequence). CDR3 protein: CASSESGGDNNYGYTF. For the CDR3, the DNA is TGCGCCAGCAGTGAGTCAGGCGGGGATAATAACTATGGCTACACCTTT.

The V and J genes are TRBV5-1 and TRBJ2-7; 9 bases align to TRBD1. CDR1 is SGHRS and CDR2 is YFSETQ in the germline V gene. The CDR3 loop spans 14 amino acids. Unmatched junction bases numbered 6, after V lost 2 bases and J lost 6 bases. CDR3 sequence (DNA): TGCGCCAGCAGCTTAGGGACAGGGCCGGGCGAGCAGTACTTC. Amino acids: CASSLGTGPGEQYF.

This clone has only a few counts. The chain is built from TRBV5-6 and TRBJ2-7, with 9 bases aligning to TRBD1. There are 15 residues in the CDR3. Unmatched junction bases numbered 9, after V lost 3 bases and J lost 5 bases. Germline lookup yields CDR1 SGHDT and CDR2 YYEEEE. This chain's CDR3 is CASSSLQGARDEQYF. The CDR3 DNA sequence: TGTGCCAGCAGCTCCCTACAGGGGGCGCGTGACGAGCAGTACTTC.

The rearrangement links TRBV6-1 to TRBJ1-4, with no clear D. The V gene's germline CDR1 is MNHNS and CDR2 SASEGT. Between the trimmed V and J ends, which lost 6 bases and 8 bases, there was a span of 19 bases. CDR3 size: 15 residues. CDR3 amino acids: CASRVLGESQEKLFF. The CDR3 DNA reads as TGTGCCAGCAGGGTACTCGGGGAAAGTCAGGAAAAACTGTTTTTT.

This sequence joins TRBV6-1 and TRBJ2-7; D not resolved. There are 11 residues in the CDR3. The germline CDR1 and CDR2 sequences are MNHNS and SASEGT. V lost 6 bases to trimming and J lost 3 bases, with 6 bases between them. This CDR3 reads CASSGVYEQYF. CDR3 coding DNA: TGTGCCAGCAGCGGAGTCTACGAGCAGTACTTC.

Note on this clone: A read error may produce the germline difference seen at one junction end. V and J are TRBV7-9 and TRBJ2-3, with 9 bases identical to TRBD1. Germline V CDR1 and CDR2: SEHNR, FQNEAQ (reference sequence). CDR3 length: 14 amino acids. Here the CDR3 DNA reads TGTTCCAGCAGCTTCTCGACAGGGGGAGATACGCAGTATTTT. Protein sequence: CSSSFSTGGDTQYF.

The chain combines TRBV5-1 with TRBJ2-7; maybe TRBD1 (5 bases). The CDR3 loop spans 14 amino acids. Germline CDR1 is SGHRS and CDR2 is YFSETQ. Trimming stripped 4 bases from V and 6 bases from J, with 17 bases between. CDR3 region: CASSPTVPAGEQYF. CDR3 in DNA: TGCGCCAGCAGCCCGACAGTACCTGCTGGCGAGCAGTACTTC.

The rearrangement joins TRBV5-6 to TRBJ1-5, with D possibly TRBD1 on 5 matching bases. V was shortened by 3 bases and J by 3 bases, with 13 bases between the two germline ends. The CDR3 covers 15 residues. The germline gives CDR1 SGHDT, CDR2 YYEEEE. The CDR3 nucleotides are TGTGCCAGCAGCTCATGGGGCAGGATCAATCAGCCCCAGCATTTT. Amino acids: CASSSWGRINQPQHF.

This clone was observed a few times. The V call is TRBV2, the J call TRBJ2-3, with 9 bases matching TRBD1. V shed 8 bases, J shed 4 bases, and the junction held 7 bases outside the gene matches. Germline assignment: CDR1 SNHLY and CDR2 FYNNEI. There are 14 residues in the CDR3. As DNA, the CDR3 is TGTGCCAGCGCCTTGGACAGGGGTCCAGATACGCAGTATTTT. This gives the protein CASALDRGPDTQYF. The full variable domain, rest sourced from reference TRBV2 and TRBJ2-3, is EPEVTQTPSHQVTQMGQEVILRCVPISNHLYFYWYRQILGQKVEFLVSFYNNEISEKSEIFDDQFSVERPDGSNFTLKIRSTKLEDSAMYFCASALDRGPDTQYFGPGTRLTVL.

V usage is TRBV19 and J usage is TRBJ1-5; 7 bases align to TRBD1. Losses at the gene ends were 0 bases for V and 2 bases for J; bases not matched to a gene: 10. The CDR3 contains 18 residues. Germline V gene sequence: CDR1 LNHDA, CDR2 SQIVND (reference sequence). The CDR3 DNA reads TGTGCCAGTAGTATAGATCCGAACAGGGGTTCGGGCAATCAGCCCCAGCATTTT. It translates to CASSIDPNRGSGNQPQHF.

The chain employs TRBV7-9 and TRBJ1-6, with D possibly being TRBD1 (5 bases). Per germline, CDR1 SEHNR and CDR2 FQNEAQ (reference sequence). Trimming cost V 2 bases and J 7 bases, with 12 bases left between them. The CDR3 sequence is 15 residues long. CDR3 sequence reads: CASSLIRAGNSPLHF. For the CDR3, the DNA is TGTGCCAGCAGCTTAATTCGAGCAGGGAATTCACCCCTCCACTTT.

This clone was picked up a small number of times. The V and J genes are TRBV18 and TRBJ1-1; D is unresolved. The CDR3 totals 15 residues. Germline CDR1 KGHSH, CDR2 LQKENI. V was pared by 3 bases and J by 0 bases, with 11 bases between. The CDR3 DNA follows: TGTGCCAGCTCACCGGGAGTTTTTATGAACACTGAAGCTTTCTTT. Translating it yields CASSPGVFMNTEAFF.

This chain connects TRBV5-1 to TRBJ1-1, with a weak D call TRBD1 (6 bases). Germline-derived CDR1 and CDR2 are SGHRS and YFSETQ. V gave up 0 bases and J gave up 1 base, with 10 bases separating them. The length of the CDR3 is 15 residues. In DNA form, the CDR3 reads TGCGCCAGCAGCTTGGGGGGACACGCGAACACTGAAGCTTTCTTT. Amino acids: CASSLGGHANTEAFF.

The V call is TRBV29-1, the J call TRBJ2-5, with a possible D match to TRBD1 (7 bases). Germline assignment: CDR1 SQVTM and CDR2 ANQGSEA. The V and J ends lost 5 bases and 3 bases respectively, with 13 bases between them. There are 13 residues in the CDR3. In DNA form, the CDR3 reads TGCAGCGTTACCGCGGGACAGAAAGAGACCCAGTACTTC. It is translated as CSVTAGQKETQYF.

The CDR3 sequence is CASSIYNTLPGELFF. Here the CDR3 DNA reads TGTGCCAGCAGTATTTACAATACCCTGCCCGGGGAGCTGTTTTTT. The rearrangement uses TRBV28 and TRBJ2-2; D ambiguous. There are 15 residues in the CDR3. Germline V gene data show CDR1 as MDHEN and CDR2 as SYDVKM. V lost 5 bases and J lost 6, with 16 bases in between.

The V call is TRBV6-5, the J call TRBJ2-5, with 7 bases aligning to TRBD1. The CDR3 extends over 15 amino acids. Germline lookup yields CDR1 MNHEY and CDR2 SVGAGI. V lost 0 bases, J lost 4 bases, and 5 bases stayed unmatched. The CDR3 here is CASSYSIQGVETQYF. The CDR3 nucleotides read TGTGCCAGCAGTTACTCGATTCAGGGGGTAGAGACCCAGTACTTC.

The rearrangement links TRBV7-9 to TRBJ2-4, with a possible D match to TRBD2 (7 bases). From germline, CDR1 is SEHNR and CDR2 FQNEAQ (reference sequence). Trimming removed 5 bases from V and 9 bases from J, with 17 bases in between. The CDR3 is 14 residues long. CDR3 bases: TGTGCCAGCAGCACCCAGGGCGGGGGCATCATTCAGTACTTC. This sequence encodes CASSTQGGGIIQYF.

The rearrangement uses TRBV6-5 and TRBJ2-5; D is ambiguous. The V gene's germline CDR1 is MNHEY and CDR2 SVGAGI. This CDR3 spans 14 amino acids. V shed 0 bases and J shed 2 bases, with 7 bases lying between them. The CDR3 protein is CASSYSAEQETQYF. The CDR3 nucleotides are TGTGCCAGCAGTTACTCCGCAGAACAAGAGACCCAGTACTTC.

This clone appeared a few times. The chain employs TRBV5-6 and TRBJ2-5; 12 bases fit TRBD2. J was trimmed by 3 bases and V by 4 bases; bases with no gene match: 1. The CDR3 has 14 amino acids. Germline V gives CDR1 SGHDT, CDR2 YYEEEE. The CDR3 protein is CASSLAGGEETQYF. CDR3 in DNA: TGTGCCAGCAGCCTAGCGGGGGGGGAAGAGACCCAGTACTTC.

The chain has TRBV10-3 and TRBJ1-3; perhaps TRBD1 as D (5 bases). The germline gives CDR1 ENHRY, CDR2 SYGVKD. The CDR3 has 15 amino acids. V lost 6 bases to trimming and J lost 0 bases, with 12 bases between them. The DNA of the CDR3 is TGTGCCATCAGGACAGCGAATCACTCTGGAAACACCATATATTTT. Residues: CAIRTANHSGNTIYF.

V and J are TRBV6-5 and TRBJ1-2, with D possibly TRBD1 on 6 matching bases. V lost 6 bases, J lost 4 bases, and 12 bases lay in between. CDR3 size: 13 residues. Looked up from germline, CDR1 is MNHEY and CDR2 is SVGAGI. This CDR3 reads CASSLGGGYGYTF. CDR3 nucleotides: TGTGCCAGCAGCCTAGGGGGGGGCTATGGCTACACCTTC.

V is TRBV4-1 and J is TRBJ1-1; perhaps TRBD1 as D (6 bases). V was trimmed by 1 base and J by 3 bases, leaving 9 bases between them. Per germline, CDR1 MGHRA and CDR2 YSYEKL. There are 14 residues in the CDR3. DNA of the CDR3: TGCGCCAGCAGCCAAGCCCCAGGGGACACTGAAGCTTTCTTT. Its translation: CASSQAPGDTEAFF.

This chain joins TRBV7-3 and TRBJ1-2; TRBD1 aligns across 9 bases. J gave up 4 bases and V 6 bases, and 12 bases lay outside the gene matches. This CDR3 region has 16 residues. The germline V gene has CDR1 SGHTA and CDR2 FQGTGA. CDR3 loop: CASSSTGGRPPYGYTF. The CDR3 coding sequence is TGTGCCAGCAGTTCAACAGGGGGCAGGCCTCCCTATGGCTACACCTTC.

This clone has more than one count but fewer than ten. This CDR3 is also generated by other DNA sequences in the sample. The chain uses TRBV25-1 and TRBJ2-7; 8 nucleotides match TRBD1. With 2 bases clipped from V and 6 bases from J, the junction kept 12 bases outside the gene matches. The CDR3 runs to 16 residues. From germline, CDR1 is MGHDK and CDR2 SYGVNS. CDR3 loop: CASSENPGTGLSEQYF. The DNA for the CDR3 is TGTGCCAGCAGTGAAAATCCCGGGACAGGCCTCAGCGAGCAGTACTTC.

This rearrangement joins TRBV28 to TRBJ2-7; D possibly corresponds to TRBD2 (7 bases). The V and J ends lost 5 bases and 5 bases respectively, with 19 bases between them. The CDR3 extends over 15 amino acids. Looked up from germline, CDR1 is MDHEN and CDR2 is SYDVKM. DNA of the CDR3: TGTGCCAGCAGTCCCGGGGGGCAGGGGAATCACGAGCAGTACTTC. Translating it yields CASSPGGQGNHEQYF.

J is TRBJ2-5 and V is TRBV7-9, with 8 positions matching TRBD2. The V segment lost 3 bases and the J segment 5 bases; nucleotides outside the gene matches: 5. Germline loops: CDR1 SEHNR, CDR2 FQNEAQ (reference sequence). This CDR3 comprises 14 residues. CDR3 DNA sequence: TGTGCCAGCAGCTTTAGCGGGGCCGGGGAGACCCAGTACTTC. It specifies CASSFSGAGETQYF.

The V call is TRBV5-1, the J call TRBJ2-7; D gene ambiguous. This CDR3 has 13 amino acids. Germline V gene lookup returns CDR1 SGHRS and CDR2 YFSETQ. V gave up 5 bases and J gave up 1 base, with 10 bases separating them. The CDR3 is CASSSAPSYEQYF. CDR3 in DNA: TGCGCCAGCAGTTCTGCGCCTTCCTACGAGCAGTACTTC.

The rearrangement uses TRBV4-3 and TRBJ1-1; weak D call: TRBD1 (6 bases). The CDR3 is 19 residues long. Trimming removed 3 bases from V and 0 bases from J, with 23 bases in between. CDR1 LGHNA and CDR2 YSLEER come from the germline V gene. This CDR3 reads CASSQGIAGDLLMNTEAFF. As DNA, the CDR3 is TGCGCCAGCAGCCAGGGGATTGCAGGGGATCTCCTCATGAACACTGAAGCTTTCTTT.